This passage covers 30 T cell receptor beta chains from one sample sequenced in a study of blood T cell repertoires in COVID-19. Measured with immunoSEQ multiplex PCR; TCRdb has only the in-frame clones, and not every one. This table has 200,000 to 300,000 clones, 80% to 85% appearing once. Sequenced: peripheral blood. The receptor source for this set is a man aged 60 to 69 with acute or convalescent COVID-19.

J is TRBJ1-2 and V is TRBV7-9; D not certain. The germline V gene has CDR1 SEHNR and CDR2 FQNEAQ (reference sequence). V lost 6 bases and J 3 bases, leaving 11 bases between the germline ends. This CDR3 is built from 13 residues. The CDR3 nucleotides are TGTGCCAGCAGGCTGACCGACTACTATGGCTACACCTTC. Translated, it gives CASRLTDYYGYTF.

V gene TRBV6-6 combines with J gene TRBJ1-2, with 9 bases lining up with TRBD1. CDR1 MNHNY and CDR2 SVGAGI come from the germline V gene (reference sequence). The trim removed 5 bases at V and 6 bases at J, leaving 7 bases unmatched. The length of the CDR3 is 14 residues. CDR3 amino acids: CASSRQGGGNGYTF. CDR3 nucleotides: TGTGCCAGCAGTCGACAGGGGGGTGGCAATGGCTACACCTTC.

This chain uses TRBV28 with TRBJ1-3; D might be TRBD1 (5 bases). The CDR3 covers 18 residues. CDR1 and CDR2 (germline): MDHEN, SYDVKM. Deletions cut 2 bases from V and 0 bases from J, with 17 bases between. The DNA for the CDR3 is TGTGCCAGCAGTTTACCCCTACAGGACCCTGTCTCTGGAAACACCATATATTTT. Encoded protein: CASSLPLQDPVSGNTIYF.

A single count supports this clone. CDR3 amino acids: CASSLAGSPRAEAFF. CDR3 nucleotide sequence: TGCGCCAGCAGCTTGGCGGGTTCTCCGAGGGCTGAAGCTTTCTTT. The J gene is TRBJ1-1, the V gene TRBV5-1; D ambiguous. Germline V gene lookup returns CDR1 SGHRS and CDR2 YFSETQ. The CDR3 totals 15 residues. V was trimmed by 0 bases and J by 6 bases, leaving 15 bases between them.

This chain connects TRBV7-8 to TRBJ2-7; 7 nucleotides agree with TRBD2. Germline lookup yields CDR1 SGHVS and CDR2 FQNEAQ. This CDR3 is built from 15 residues. The trim removed 4 bases at V and 5 bases at J, leaving 11 bases unmatched. The CDR3 sequence is CASSSYRTSPNEQYF. The CDR3 bases are TGTGCCAGCAGCTCCTACAGGACTAGTCCGAACGAGCAGTACTTC. The full variable domain, its missing parts supplied by reference TRBV7-8 and TRBJ2-7, is GAGVSQSPRYKVAKRGQDVALRCDPISGHVSLFWYQQALGQGPEFLTYFQNEAQLDKSGLPSDRFFAERPEGSVSTLKIQRTQQEDSAVYLCASSSYRTSPNEQYFGPGTRLTVT.

This clone was detected many times. This sequence joins TRBV7-6 and TRBJ2-1; 10 nucleotides align to TRBD1. Trimming took 3 bases from V and 5 from J; bases not matched to a gene: 13. The germline V gene has CDR1 SGHVS and CDR2 FNYEAQ. The CDR3 consists of 18 residues. The CDR3 sequence is CASSFGQGGIVIHNEQFF. DNA of the CDR3: TGTGCCAGCAGCTTCGGACAGGGGGGAATTGTTATCCACAATGAGCAGTTCTTC.

V gene TRBV5-1 combines with J gene TRBJ1-3; D is perhaps TRBD1 (5 bases). The V end lost 7 bases, the J end lost 8 bases, and 7 bases lay between the germline ends. This CDR3 is 10 amino acids long. Germline assignment: CDR1 SGHRS and CDR2 YFSETQ. CDR3 loop: CASLGDTIYF. Here the CDR3 DNA reads TGCGCCAGCCTAGGGGACACCATATATTTT. The entire variable domain, with the rest obtained from reference TRBV5-1 and TRBJ1-3, is as follows: KAGVTQTPRYLIKTRGQQVTLSCSPISGHRSVSWYQQTPGQGLQFLFEYFSETQRNKGNFPGRFSGRQFSNSRSEMNVSTLELGDSALYLCASLGDTIYFGEGSWLTVV.

This clone appeared once. The chain couples TRBV4-3 to TRBJ2-1; 11 positions agree with TRBD2. V lost 3 bases to trimming and J lost 0 bases; unmatched junction nucleotides: 7. The length of the CDR3 is 18 residues. Per germline, CDR1 LGHNA and CDR2 YSLEER. In nucleotides, the CDR3 is TGCGCCAGCAGCCAGGAGACTAGCGGGAAGACCTCCTACAATGAGCAGTTCTTC. This gives the protein CASSQETSGKTSYNEQFF.

The DNA for the CDR3 is TGCGCCAGCAGCTTGGCCAGGGTGGAGACCCAGTACTTC. Encoded protein: CASSLARVETQYF. The chain joins TRBV5-1 to TRBJ2-5; a possible D gene is TRBD1 (5 bases). Germline V gene data show CDR1 as SGHRS and CDR2 as YFSETQ. CDR3 length: 13 amino acids. Trimming left V 0 bases short and J 5 bases short, with 8 bases between.

The rearrangement joins TRBV2 to TRBJ1-6, with D possibly TRBD1 on 6 matching bases. Trimming took off 7 bases at V and 6 bases at J, with 10 bases between the two ends. The CDR3 consists of 13 residues. The germline gives CDR1 SNHLY, CDR2 FYNNEI. CDR3 residues: CASTGTRNSPLHF. The CDR3 DNA follows: TGTGCCAGCACCGGGACACGTAATTCACCCCTCCACTTT.

V usage is TRBV19 and J usage is TRBJ1-6, with D tentatively TRBD1 (5 bases). V lost 9 bases to trimming and J lost 6 bases, with 18 bases between them. From germline, CDR1 is LNHDA and CDR2 SQIVND (reference sequence). CDR3 length: 15 residues. CDR3: CASDRGASGNSPLHF. CDR3 DNA: TGTGCCAGCGACCGCGGGGCTTCGGGTAATTCACCCCTCCACTTT.

V and J are TRBV19 and TRBJ2-2; a weak D match, TRBD2 (6 bases). V lost 7 bases and J 4 bases, leaving 13 bases between the germline ends. CDR1 is LNHDA, CDR2 SQIVND, per germline (reference sequence). The CDR3 extends over 14 amino acids. The CDR3 spells CASILQGGTGELFF. For the CDR3, the DNA is TGTGCCAGTATTTTGCAGGGAGGCACCGGGGAGCTGTTTTTT.

This chain links TRBV30 with TRBJ2-5; D might be TRBD1 (5 bases). V lost 1 base and J 5 bases, leaving 11 bases between the germline ends. Germline CDR1 reads GTSNPN; CDR2 reads SVGIG (reference sequence). The CDR3 is 13 amino acids. The CDR3 reads CAWSARGGETQYF. CDR3 in DNA: TGTGCCTGGAGTGCTAGGGGCGGCGAGACCCAGTACTTC.

The chain uses TRBV3-1 (or the pseudogene TRBV3-2) and TRBJ1-1, with D maybe TRBD1 (5 bases). This CDR3 spans 17 amino acids. Germline loops: CDR1 LGHDT, CDR2 YNNKEL (reference sequence). Trimming shortened V by 0 bases and J by 1 base, and 15 bases separated the two germline ends. In DNA form, the CDR3 reads TGTGCCAGCAGCCAAGAGGGCGGCGGGACCGAGAACACTGAAGCTTTCTTT. Translating it yields CASSQEGGGTENTEAFF.

This chain uses TRBV9 with TRBJ2-6; D is unclear. Germline CDR1 and CDR2: SGDLS and YYNGEE. The CDR3 is 15 residues long. V lost 3 bases, J lost 0 bases, and 7 bases lay in between. For the CDR3, the DNA is TGTGCCAGCAGCGACTCTGTCTCTGGGGCCAACGTCCTGACTTTC. Protein product: CASSDSVSGANVLTF.

The chain employs TRBV6-4 and TRBJ2-7; 7 positions agree with TRBD2. The CDR3 is 15 amino acids. The V and J ends lost 2 bases and 4 bases, in that order; junction bases with no gene match: 8. Germline values: CDR1 MRHNA, CDR2 SNTAGT. The CDR3 sequence is CASSDPGRREYEQYF. CDR3 nucleotides: TGTGCCAGCAGTGACCCTGGGAGGCGGGAGTACGAGCAGTACTTC.

The rearrangement links TRBV7-9 to TRBJ1-5, with D hard to call. The V gene lost 1 base and the J gene lost 2 bases, with 12 bases spanning the gap. Germline V gene data show CDR1 as SEHNR and CDR2 as FQNEAQ (reference sequence). The CDR3 has 16 residues. This CDR3 reads CASSLDSGGRNQPQHF. The CDR3 bases are TGTGCCAGCAGCTTAGATTCCGGAGGTCGCAATCAGCCCCAGCATTTT.

The chain uses TRBV9 and TRBJ2-2; D remains unclear. The CDR3 covers 16 residues. Trimming cost V 0 bases and J 4 bases, with 13 bases left between them. The germline CDR1 and CDR2 sequences are SGDLS and YYNGEE. CDR3 nucleotides: TGTGCCAGCAGCGTAGGAGGCCTATCTTTCACCGGGGAGCTGTTTTTT. Residues: CASSVGGLSFTGELFF.

The chain links TRBV15 to TRBJ2-5, with 11 bases that match TRBD2. Trimming removed 0 bases from V and 4 bases from J; junction bases left unmatched: 13. This CDR3 spans 19 amino acids. Germline assignment: CDR1 LNHNV and CDR2 YYDKDF (reference sequence). Written as DNA, the CDR3 is TGTGCCACCAGCAGAGATAGGTTCAGACTAGCGGGGTTGGGAGAGACCCAGTACTTC. Its protein is CATSRDRFRLAGLGETQYF.

The V gene is TRBV5-5, the J gene TRBJ1-1; perhaps TRBD1 as D (5 bases). CDR1 SGHKS and CDR2 YYEKEE come from the germline V gene (reference sequence). The CDR3 consists of 12 residues. The ends were cut back, 0 bases at V and 5 bases at J, with 5 bases in the middle. CDR3 region: CASSLEGTEAFF. The CDR3 DNA follows: TGTGCCAGCAGCTTGGAGGGGACTGAAGCTTTCTTT.

The CDR3 nucleotides read TGTGCCAGCAGTGAAGCCCTAGCGGGGGGAGGTGGGTCCTACAATGAGCAGTTCTTC. The encoded protein is CASSEALAGGGGSYNEQFF. The J gene is TRBJ2-1, the V gene TRBV6-1; 11 nucleotides agree with TRBD2. The germline CDR1 and CDR2 sequences are MNHNS and SASEGT. This CDR3 is built from 19 residues. Trimming cost V 0 bases and J 1 base; bases outside gene matches: 8.

V gene TRBV24-1 combines with J gene TRBJ1-2, with D possibly being TRBD1 (6 bases). This CDR3 has 14 amino acids. The germline CDR1 and CDR2 sequences are KGHDR and SFDVKD. Between the trimmed V and J ends, which lost 4 bases and 4 bases, there was a span of 12 bases. Here the CDR3 reads CATSDSRTVYGYTF. CDR3 bases: TGTGCCACCAGTGACTCAAGGACAGTCTATGGCTACACCTTC.

The chain recombines TRBV29-1 with TRBJ1-3, with D maybe TRBD1 (6 bases). Trimming stripped 6 bases from V and 3 bases from J, with 15 bases between. The germline V gene has CDR1 SQVTM and CDR2 ANQGSEA. This CDR3 is built from 14 residues. The CDR3 DNA sequence: TGCAGCGTCCGCACAAGGGGGGGTGGAAACACCATATATTTT. This encodes CSVRTRGGGNTIYF.

The chain combines TRBV7-3 with TRBJ2-2; the match to TRBD2 covers 7 bases. The ends lost 5 bases at V and 5 bases at J; junction bases unmatched: 8. This CDR3 region has 15 residues. The germline gives CDR1 SGHTA, CDR2 FQGTGA. The CDR3 DNA reads TGTGCCAGCAGCCGGGTGAGGCGGGGGACCGGGGAGCTGTTTTTT. Protein: CASSRVRRGTGELFF.

The chain recombines TRBV4-2 with TRBJ2-6, with 11 bases aligning to TRBD2. The V segment lost 0 bases and the J segment 0 bases; nucleotides outside the gene matches: 7. This CDR3 is 20 amino acids long. CDR1 is LGHNA, CDR2 YNFKEQ, per germline. Here the CDR3 DNA reads TGTGCCAGCAGCCAAGATACTAGCGGGGGAATCGTCTCTGGGGCCAACGTCCTGACTTTC. This sequence encodes CASSQDTSGGIVSGANVLTF.

The chain links TRBV28 to TRBJ1-4; perhaps TRBD1 as D (5 bases). V lost 5 bases, J lost 3 bases, and 13 bases lay in between. The CDR3 length is 15 residues. From germline, CDR1 is MDHEN and CDR2 SYDVKM. CDR3 protein: CASSAPTEANEKLFF. CDR3 nucleotide sequence: TGTGCCAGCAGTGCTCCGACAGAAGCTAATGAAAAACTGTTTTTT.

This clone was seen a few times. The V call is TRBV29-1, the J call TRBJ1-4, with a possible D match to TRBD1 (6 bases). The CDR3 covers 14 residues. Trimming removed 7 bases from V and 5 bases from J, with 17 bases in between. Germline V lookup: CDR1 SQVTM, CDR2 ANQGSEA. This CDR3 reads CSAREAGANEKLFF. DNA of the CDR3: TGCAGCGCCAGAGAGGCAGGGGCCAATGAAAAACTGTTTTTT.

The gene calls are TRBV7-3 and TRBJ1-6; D possibly corresponds to TRBD1 (6 bases). This CDR3 spans 15 amino acids. The ends were cut back, 3 bases at V and 9 bases at J, with 15 bases in the middle. The germline V gene has CDR1 SGHTA and CDR2 FQGTGA. The CDR3 region has the DNA TGTGCCAGCAGCTTCTCGGGGGGCTGGGGTTCACCCCTCCACTTT. This codes for CASSFSGGWGSPLHF.

The chain employs TRBV11-1 and TRBJ2-5, with TRBD1 matching over 7 bases. The germline CDR1 and CDR2 sequences are SGHAT and FQDESV (reference sequence). This CDR3 spans 14 amino acids. The ends lost 6 bases at V and 1 base at J; junction bases unmatched: 5. The CDR3 loop is CASSSTGSQETQYF. The CDR3 DNA reads TGTGCCAGCAGTTCGACAGGGTCCCAAGAGACCCAGTACTTC.

The chain employs TRBV10-3 and TRBJ2-7, with 7 bases lining up with TRBD1. The CDR3 runs to 13 residues. The J segment lost 0 bases and the V segment lost 7 bases, leaving 3 bases of the junction unmatched. Per the germline V gene, CDR1 is ENHRY and CDR2 is SYGVKD. The CDR3 nucleotides read TGTGCCATCACTGCAGGGGGCTCCTACGAGCAGTACTTC. Protein sequence: CAITAGGSYEQYF.